The 3 T cell receptor beta chains listed next were all sequenced from one sample in a study of T cell repertoires in cytomegalovirus infection. One entry per CDR3 protein results from TCRdb running MiXCR on the reads. The repertoire holds 250,000 to 350,000 distinct CDR3 sequences, with about a quarter as singletons. Input material: PBMCs. These receptor sequences come from a human donor in good health (CMV status not recorded). Some clones in this sample may be carry-over from other donors' samples.

This clonotype showed up just a few times. The chain carries TRBV28 and TRBJ2-7; perhaps TRBD2 as D (6 bases). This CDR3 is 14 amino acids long. The V gene lost 7 bases and the J gene lost 2 bases, with 15 bases spanning the gap. Germline V gene lookup returns CDR1 MDHEN and CDR2 SYDVKM. Written as DNA, the CDR3 is TGTGCCAGCAACCGTCTGGGACTTACCTACGAGCAGTACTTC. This codes for CASNRLGLTYEQYF.

This clonotype was detected only once. The V gene is TRBV20-1, the J gene TRBJ2-7; D might be TRBD1 (6 bases). Per the germline V gene, CDR1 is DFQATT and CDR2 is SNEGSKA (reference sequence). The CDR3 loop spans 16 amino acids. Trimming took off 1 base at V and 6 bases at J, with 22 bases between the two ends. CDR3 loop: CSARVQGLSFSGEQYF. The CDR3 DNA reads as TGCAGTGCTAGAGTTCAGGGGTTATCTTTCTCGGGCGAGCAGTACTTC.

V usage is TRBV2 and J usage is TRBJ2-2; D is perhaps TRBD2 (5 bases). Germline V lookup: CDR1 SNHLY, CDR2 FYNNEI. CDR3 length: 13 amino acids. V dropped 7 bases and J dropped 4 bases, with 10 bases sitting between them. In DNA, the CDR3 is TGTGCCAGCACCGGGGTGAGCACCGGGGAGCTGTTTTTT. Encoded protein: CASTGVSTGELFF.